This TCR beta chain was retrieved from a study of cytomegalovirus exposure and HLA in healthy donors. Study outcomes and limitations: Overall, about 160 TCR beta chains were annotated as cytomegalovirus-associated. Across donors, most TCRs were seen rarely, yet some public ones were widespread. Only CMV serostatus was available as immune exposure information. Because they were indistinguishable, some V segments, including TRBV6-2 and TRBV6-3, were excluded.

13 Jbeta primers and 60 Vbeta primers were used for the PCR. Sequencing was performed with immunoSEQ multiplex PCR; in TCRdb, only in-frame clones are kept and a portion is missing. Of some 200,000 clones listed, just over 75% were seen once; the top ten hold just over 2%. Comments on this clone: Its antigen is still unknown. The junction does not match germline at one end; this may be a read error.

CDR3 length: 15 amino acids. The germline CDR1 and CDR2 sequences are SEHNR and FQNEAQ (reference sequence). This clonotype was sampled from a woman in her twenties or thirties in good health and CMV-seropositive. Sequencing was performed on PBMCs. This chain links TRBV7-9 with TRBJ1-2, with 8 bases that match TRBD1. CDR3 region: CSSSLAQQGAYGYTF. The CDR3, as DNA: TGTTCCAGCAGCTTAGCACAGCAGGGGGCCTATGGCTACACCTTC.